This is a list of T cell receptor beta chains from one sample in a study of blood T cell repertoires in COVID-19. Profiling relied on immunoSEQ multiplex PCR, and the TCRdb table lists in-frame clones only, not all of them. Counted here are over 80,000 clones, 70% to 90% occurring once; the ten biggest clones make up 15% to 20%. Sample: peripheral blood. Receptors originate from a human donor in a cohort sampled during active COVID-19. Each CDR3 is given with its conserved first and last residue. The order of the fields is V gene, D gene, clone size, J gene, CDR3 protein, CDR3 DNA. A D gene is named only where the DNA matches it firmly. Only part of the rows carry a size: once, few, many, or a class if the clone is expanded.

>TRBV2|NA|NA|TRBJ1-1
CAGTRTNTEAFF
TGTGCCGGGACTAGAACGAACACTGAAGCTTTCTTT
>TRBV7-9|TRBD2|NA|TRBJ2-1
CASRTTSGRAQFF
TGTGCCAGCAGAACGACTAGCGGGAGGGCCCAGTTCTTC
>TRBV11-2|NA|NA|TRBJ1-3
CASSLWGPLTGNTIYF
TGTGCCAGCAGCTTGTGGGGGCCGTTGACAGGAAACACCATATATTTT
>TRBV4-3|NA|few|TRBJ1-1
CASSQVPRDRAFF
TGCGCCAGCAGCCAAGTTCCCCGAGATCGAGCTTTCTTT
>TRBV10-3|TRBD1|NA|TRBJ2-7
CAISEAPGQGNEQYF
TGTGCCATCAGTGAGGCCCCGGGACAGGGTAACGAGCAGTACTTC
>TRBV4-1|NA|few|TRBJ2-1
CASSQVGAGINEQFF
TGCGCCAGCAGCCAAGTGGGGGCAGGGATTAATGAGCAGTTCTTC
>TRBV5-6|TRBD1|NA|TRBJ2-7
CASSGPGQPYEQYF
TGTGCCAGCAGCGGCCCGGGACAGCCCTACGAGCAGTACTTC
>TRBV6-1|NA|NA|TRBJ1-4
CASSDQEGRFGKLFF
TGTGCCAGCAGTGACCAGGAGGGACGGTTCGGAAAACTGTTTTTT
>TRBV11-3|TRBD1|once|TRBJ2-5
CASSLAPVTGGSETQYF
TGTGCCAGCAGCTTGGCGCCGGTGACAGGGGGCTCGGAGACCCAGTACTTC
>TRBV7-8|TRBD2|NA|TRBJ2-3
CASSARTSPDTQYF
TGTGCCAGCAGCGCCCGGACTAGCCCAGATACGCAGTATTTT
>TRBV6-2/TRBV6-3|NA|NA|TRBJ2-3
CASSYSTDGGDTQYF
TGTGCCAGCAGTTACTCGACGGACGGGGGAGATACGCAGTATTTT
>TRBV4-3|TRBD1|NA|TRBJ1-2
CASSQATGGYYGYTF
TGCGCCAGCAGCCAAGCGACAGGGGGCTACTATGGCTACACCTTC
>TRBV6-5|TRBD2|NA|TRBJ2-7
CASSYTWTSFNEQYF
TGTGCCAGCAGTTACACGTGGACTAGTTTTAACGAGCAGTACTTC
>TRBV5-4|TRBD1|NA|TRBJ1-1
CASSPQTGMNTEAFF
TGTGCCAGCAGCCCGCAGACAGGGATGAACACTGAAGCTTTCTTT
>TRBV9|NA|many|TRBJ1-1
CASSVGGRGDTEAFF
TGTGCCAGCAGCGTAGGAGGCAGGGGAGACACTGAAGCTTTCTTT
>TRBV12-3/TRBV12-4|NA|NA|TRBJ2-5
CASSFRVSARYF
TGTGCCAGCAGTTTCCGAGTGTCAGCTAGGTACTTC
>TRBV4-2|TRBD2|NA|TRBJ2-2
CASSQVVTSGNTGELFF
TGTGCCAGCAGCCAAGTCGTAACTAGCGGGAACACCGGGGAGCTGTTTTTT
>TRBV11-2|TRBD1|NA|TRBJ2-3
CASSSRRDSISTDTQYF
TGTGCCAGCAGCAGCCGCCGGGACAGCATTAGCACAGATACGCAGTATTTT
>TRBV4-2|NA|NA|TRBJ2-2
CASSQDPAQVTGELFF
TGTGCCAGCAGCCAAGACCCCGCGCAAGTCACCGGGGAGCTGTTTTTT
>TRBV7-8|NA|NA|TRBJ1-3
CASSLLRLIAGNTIYF
TGTGCCAGCAGCTTACTGAGGTTAATCGCTGGAAACACCATATATTTT
>TRBV28|NA|NA|TRBJ1-1
CASSRQIEAFF
TGTGCCAGCAGTCGACAGATTGAAGCTTTCTTT
>TRBV19|NA|NA|TRBJ2-1
CASSNTPSYNEQFF
TGTGCCAGTAGTAATACACCTTCCTACAATGAGCAGTTCTTC
>TRBV10-3|NA|NA|TRBJ1-2
CAISPVMDSSGYTF
TGTGCCATCAGTCCAGTTATGGACAGTTCTGGCTACACCTTC
>TRBV2|NA|few|TRBJ2-3
CASSPFISGRTDTQYF
TGTGCCAGCAGTCCCTTCATTAGCGGACGCACAGATACGCAGTATTTT
>TRBV9|NA|NA|TRBJ2-7
CASSVVDRGYEQYF
TGTGCCAGCAGCGTAGTCGACCGGGGGTACGAGCAGTACTTC
>TRBV7-3|NA|NA|TRBJ2-2
CASSLWAGGTGELFF
TGTGCCAGCAGCTTATGGGCGGGCGGGACCGGGGAGCTGTTTTTT
>TRBV7-2|TRBD2|NA|TRBJ2-1
CASNPSGRYQGEQFF
TGTGCCAGCAATCCTAGCGGGAGGTATCAGGGTGAGCAGTTCTTC
>TRBV28|NA|NA|TRBJ1-2
CASSLGQIYGYTF
TGTGCCAGCAGTTTAGGGCAGATATATGGCTACACCTTC
>TRBV6-5|TRBD1|NA|TRBJ2-7
CASNRDRVYEQYF
TGTGCCAGCAACCGGGACAGGGTCTACGAGCAGTACTTC
>TRBV14|NA|NA|TRBJ1-2
CASSQFRGYGYTF
TGTGCCAGCAGCCAATTCCGGGGGTATGGCTACACCTTC
>TRBV19|NA|NA|TRBJ1-1
CASTREVNTEAFF
TGTGCCAGTACCCGAGAGGTAAACACTGAAGCTTTCTTT
>TRBV15|TRBD1|NA|TRBJ1-1
CATENRQGAFGAEAFF
TGTGCCACCGAGAACAGACAGGGGGCTTTTGGAGCTGAAGCTTTCTTT
>TRBV28|NA|NA|TRBJ2-7
CASRRVYEQYF
TGTGCCAGCAGACGGGTCTACGAGCAGTACTTC
>TRBV9|NA|NA|TRBJ2-3
CASSVAAGSADTQYF
TGTGCCAGCAGCGTAGCTGCCGGGTCCGCAGATACGCAGTATTTT
>TRBV3-1/TRBV3-2|NA|NA|TRBJ1-5
CASSQESGSNQPQHF
TGTGCCAGCAGCCAAGAGTCAGGGAGCAATCAGCCCCAGCATTTT
>TRBV5-1|NA|NA|TRBJ2-1
CASSLEVLAGEQFF
TGCGCCAGCAGTCTAGAGGTATTGGCGGGAGAGCAGTTCTTC
>TRBV28|NA|NA|TRBJ1-1
CASSFGSPSGAFF
TGTGCCAGCAGTTTCGGGAGCCCATCGGGAGCTTTCTTT
>TRBV19|NA|NA|TRBJ1-5
CASSILSTSNQPQHF
TGTGCCAGTAGTATCTTGTCGACAAGCAATCAGCCCCAGCATTTT
>TRBV19|NA|NA|TRBJ2-1
CASSITRPRVNEQFF
TGTGCCAGTAGTATAACCCGACCCAGGGTGAATGAGCAGTTCTTC
>TRBV5-1|TRBD1|NA|TRBJ1-5
CASSPPTGALNQPQHF
TGCGCCAGCAGCCCTCCTACAGGGGCCCTCAATCAGCCCCAGCATTTT
>TRBV6-2/TRBV6-3|NA|NA|TRBJ1-5
CASSYFLNQPQHF
TGTGCCAGCAGTTATTTTCTAAATCAGCCCCAGCATTTT
>TRBV3-1/TRBV3-2|TRBD2|NA|TRBJ2-1
CASSLTSGREQFF
TGTGCCAGCAGCCTCACTAGCGGGAGAGAGCAGTTCTTC
>TRBV5-1|TRBD2|NA|TRBJ2-7
CASSLVGLAGSYEQYF
TGCGCCAGCAGCTTGGTAGGGCTAGCGGGATCCTACGAGCAGTACTTC
>TRBV4-1|NA|NA|TRBJ1-6
CASSQEVQGSGAFRSYNSPLHF
TGCGCCAGCAGCCAAGAGGTCCAAGGGTCAGGGGCCTTCCGCTCCTATAATTCACCCCTCCACTTT
>TRBV15|TRBD2|NA|TRBJ2-1
CATSTRLAGAFYNEQFF
TGTGCCACCAGCACCCGACTAGCGGGAGCTTTTTACAATGAGCAGTTCTTC
>TRBV21-1|NA|NA|TRBJ1-6
CASSSQGGRDRQNSPLHF
TGTGCCAGCAGCTCTCAAGGGGGCCGGGACCGCCAAAATTCACCCCTCCACTTT
>TRBV27|TRBD1|NA|TRBJ2-1
CASTGDRELGEQFF
TGTGCCAGCACAGGGGACAGGGAGTTAGGTGAGCAGTTCTTC
>TRBV28|NA|NA|TRBJ1-2
CASRRLRDSNYGYTF
TGTGCCAGCAGGAGGCTTCGGGATTCTAACTATGGCTACACCTTC
>TRBV29-1|NA|once|TRBJ1-4
CSVEEGAPGEKLFF
TGCAGCGTTGAAGAGGGGGCGCCGGGTGAAAAACTGTTTTTT
>TRBV3-1/TRBV3-2|NA|NA|TRBJ1-4
CASSQGRFGSQTGEKLFF
TGTGCCAGCAGCCAAGGTCGATTCGGGTCCCAGACTGGCGAAAAACTGTTTTTT
>TRBV7-2|NA|NA|TRBJ2-7
CASSLVGGPTYEQYF
TGTGCCAGCAGCTTAGTCGGGGGACCCACCTACGAGCAGTACTTC
>TRBV3-1/TRBV3-2|TRBD1|NA|TRBJ1-3
CASSRFVDRGHGNTIYF
TGTGCCAGCAGCCGATTCGTCGACAGGGGGCATGGAAACACCATATATTTT
>TRBV4-3|NA|NA|TRBJ2-3
CASSQAPQVQDTQYF
TGCGCCAGCAGCCAAGCCCCCCAGGTACAAGATACGCAGTATTTT
>TRBV3-1/TRBV3-2|NA|NA|TRBJ2-5
CASSQARDGETQYF
TGTGCCAGCAGCCAAGCCAGGGATGGAGAGACCCAGTACTTC
>TRBV24-1|TRBD2|NA|TRBJ2-3
CATSDPGPRLAGGPDTQYF
TGTGCCACCAGTGATCCAGGCCCACGACTAGCGGGAGGTCCAGATACGCAGTATTTT
>TRBV28|TRBD1|few|TRBJ1-4
CASSPPTGTGKEKLFF
TGTGCCAGCAGTCCGCCCACCGGGACAGGGAAGGAAAAACTGTTTTTT
>TRBV7-7|TRBD2|NA|TRBJ2-3
CASSLGAGGSTDTQYF
TGTGCCAGCAGCTTAGGGGCGGGAGGGAGCACAGATACGCAGTATTTT
>TRBV7-9|TRBD1|NA|TRBJ1-3
CASSLRTGGGNTIYF
TGTGCCAGCAGCCTCCGGACAGGAGGTGGAAACACCATATATTTT
>TRBV5-1|NA|NA|TRBJ2-7
CASSLGRQSNQRQYF
TGCGCCAGCAGCTTGGGGAGACAGAGCAATCAACGGCAGTACTTC
>TRBV9|TRBD1|NA|TRBJ2-5
CASSKDREGETQYF
TGTGCCAGCAGCAAGGACAGGGAAGGGGAGACCCAGTACTTC